Below, 7 T cell receptor beta chains from the same sample are listed, as sequenced in a study of a mutant IDH1 vaccine in newly diagnosed glioma listed by TCRdb under 2021. Library creation used the immunoSEQ multiplex PCR assay. TCRdb obtained this table from immuneACCESS and retained in-frame rearrangements with V and J assigned. These tables miss some clones; where compared with another copy, unresolved V genes account for less than half of the shortfall, and the remainder is unexplained. Recorded for this sample are about 86,000 clones; about 82% of them occurred a single time. The ten most abundant clones make up approximately 2.3% of the sample. The sample's time point label, in plain terms: week 23, last vaccination. Each vaccine dose, consisting of 300 ug of a 20-mer mutant IDH1 peptide in Montanide, was administered subcutaneously with topical imiquimod. These receptors' targets are unknown.

Material: PBMCs, obtained from a glioma patient whose treatment included an IDH1 peptide vaccine. Source of these receptors: a man younger than 45 with glioma. Some clones in this sample may be carry-over from other donors' samples.

This clone was detected only once. The chain couples TRBV6-1 to TRBJ1-2, with 8 bases identical to TRBD1. Germline loops: CDR1 MNHNS, CDR2 SASEGT. The CDR3 covers 13 residues. Trimming cost V 6 bases and J 7 bases; bases outside gene matches: 7. CDR3 nucleotides: TGTGCCAGCAGCCGGACAGGGACGGTTGGCTACACCTTC. It is translated as CASSRTGTVGYTF.

The chain uses TRBV5-6 and TRBJ1-6; D is unclear. Germline V lookup: CDR1 SGHDT, CDR2 YYEEEE. Trimming left V 0 bases short and J 3 bases short, with 16 bases between. The CDR3 sequence is 18 residues long. CDR3 residues: CASSLGSWGSLYNSPLHF. The CDR3 DNA reads TGTGCCAGCAGCTTGGGGTCCTGGGGAAGCCTCTATAATTCACCCCTCCACTTT.

This sequence joins TRBV29-1 and TRBJ1-2, with D tentatively TRBD1 (6 bases). Germline CDR1 reads SQVTM; CDR2 reads ANQGSEA. This CDR3 spans 11 amino acids. In nucleotides, the CDR3 is TGCAGTTTGGGGGCAGGGAGCATTAGCACCTTC. This gives the protein CSLGAGSISTF.

The chain recombines TRBV18 with TRBJ2-7; D gene ambiguous. Trimming removed 3 bases from V and 7 bases from J, with 13 bases in between. The CDR3 is 13 amino acids. From germline, CDR1 is KGHSH and CDR2 LQKENI. Here the CDR3 DNA reads TGTGCCAGCTCACCTGAGCCCCCCCCTGAGCAGTACTTC. Its translation is CASSPEPPPEQYF.

The genes are TRBV28 and TRBJ2-7; 7 nucleotides line up with TRBD2. V gave up 7 bases and J gave up 6 bases; unmatched junction bases: 12. The germline V gene has CDR1 MDHEN and CDR2 SYDVKM. The CDR3 loop spans 14 amino acids. CDR3 loop: CASMGFGRPGEQYF. CDR3 DNA: TGTGCCAGCATGGGTTTCGGGAGGCCGGGCGAGCAGTACTTC.

This clone was picked up one time. In DNA form, the CDR3 reads TGTGCCACGCAAGCAGAGAGTTATAATTCACCCCTCCACTTT. Translation: CATQAESYNSPLHF. The chain joins TRBV6-1 to TRBJ1-6; no reliable D call. The CDR3 has 14 amino acids. CDR1 is MNHNS and CDR2 is SASEGT in the germline V gene. V dropped 10 bases and J dropped 4 bases, with 14 bases sitting between them.

This sequence joins TRBV7-2 and TRBJ1-4; TRBD1 is a possible D gene (6 bases). CDR1 and CDR2 from the germline V gene are SGHTA and FQGNSA. The CDR3 length is 13 residues. V shed 7 bases and J shed 3 bases, with 9 bases lying between them. CDR3 nucleotides: TGTGCCAGCAACACAGGGCCTAATGAAAAACTGTTTTTT. Its protein is CASNTGPNEKLFF.